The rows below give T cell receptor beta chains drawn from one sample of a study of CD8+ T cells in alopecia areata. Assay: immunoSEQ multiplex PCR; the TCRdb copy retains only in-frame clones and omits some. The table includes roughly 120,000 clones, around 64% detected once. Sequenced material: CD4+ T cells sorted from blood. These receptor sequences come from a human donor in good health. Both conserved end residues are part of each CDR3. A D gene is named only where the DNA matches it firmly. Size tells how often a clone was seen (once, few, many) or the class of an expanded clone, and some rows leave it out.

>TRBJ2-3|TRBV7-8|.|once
TGTGCCAGCAGCTTAGGAGGGGGGTTCACAGATACGCAGTATTTT
CASSLGGGFTDTQYF
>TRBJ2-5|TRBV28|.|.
TGTGCCAGCAGTCCTTTGCGACAGCTGGAGACCCAGTACTTC
CASSPLRQLETQYF
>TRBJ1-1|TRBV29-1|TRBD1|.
TGCAGCGCCTCGGGACAGATGAACACTGAAGCTTTCTTT
CSASGQMNTEAFF
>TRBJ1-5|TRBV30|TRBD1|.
TGTGCCTGGAGTCCGACGACAGGGAATCAGCCCCAGCATTTT
CAWSPTTGNQPQHF
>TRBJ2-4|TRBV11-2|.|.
TGTGCCAGCAGCGCCGACAGACTAGCCAAAAACATTCAGTACTTC
CASSADRLAKNIQYF
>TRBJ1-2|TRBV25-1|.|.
TGTGCCAGCAGTGAATGGTCGGCCGGGTATGGCTACACCTTC
CASSEWSAGYGYTF
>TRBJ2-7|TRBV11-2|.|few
TGTGCCAGCAACAAGGGGAAGTCCGACGAGCAGTACTTC
CASNKGKSDEQYF
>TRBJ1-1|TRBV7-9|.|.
TGTGCCAGCAGCTTTGAAGGACTGAACACTGAAGCTTTCTTT
CASSFEGLNTEAFF
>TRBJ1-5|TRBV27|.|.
TGTGCCAGCAGGCCGCGAGGGCCCGGCAATCAGCCCCAGCATTTT
CASRPRGPGNQPQHF
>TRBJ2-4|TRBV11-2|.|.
TGTGCCAGCAGGACCAGTAAAGGGAACATTCAGTACTTC
CASRTSKGNIQYF
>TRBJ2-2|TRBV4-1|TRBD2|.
TGCGCCAGCAGCCAAGGACTAGCGACCGGGGAGCTGTTTTTT
CASSQGLATGELFF
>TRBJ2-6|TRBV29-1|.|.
TGCAGCGTTGTACAGGGCTCTGGGGCCAACGTCCTGACTTTC
CSVVQGSGANVLTF
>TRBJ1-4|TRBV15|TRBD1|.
TGTGCCACCAAAAGAACAGGGGTGAATGAAAAACTGTTTTTT
CATKRTGVNEKLFF
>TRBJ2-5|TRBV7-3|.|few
TGTGCCAGCAGCTCAGGGCTCCAAGAGACCCAGTACTTC
CASSSGLQETQYF
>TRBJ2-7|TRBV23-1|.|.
TGCGCCAGCAGTCCCCCTGGCCAGGGAGACTACGAGCAGTACTTC
CASSPPGQGDYEQYF
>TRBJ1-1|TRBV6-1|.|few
TGTGCCAGCAGTCCAAACTGGGGTAACACTGAAGCTTTCTTT
CASSPNWGNTEAFF
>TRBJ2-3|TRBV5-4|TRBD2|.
TGTGCCAGCAGACGCGGACTAGCGGGAAGAGATACGCAGTATTTT
CASRRGLAGRDTQYF
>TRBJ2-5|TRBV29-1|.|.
TGCAGCGTTCGAGGGGCAGGGACAGAGACCCAGTACTTC
CSVRGAGTETQYF